One sample yielded the 19 T cell receptor beta chains listed below, sequenced in a study of blood T cell repertoires in COVID-19. The protocol was immunoSEQ multiplex PCR, while the TCRdb copy is restricted to in-frame clones and leaves out a portion. Here the sample spans roughly 410,000 clones, 75% to 90% being singletons. The sequenced sample consisted of peripheral blood. These receptors originate from a middle-aged woman with COVID-19, enrolled during active disease.

The chain recombines TRBV19 with TRBJ2-3; the match to TRBD2 covers 9 bases. The CDR3 has 18 residues. The germline gives CDR1 LNHDA, CDR2 SQIVND (reference sequence). J was trimmed by 2 bases and V by 3 bases; bases with no gene match: 12. CDR3 protein: CASSIFRSAGGNTDTQYF. DNA of the CDR3: TGTGCCAGTAGTATTTTTCGATCGGCGGGGGGGAACACAGATACGCAGTATTTT.

Only one count was recorded for this clone. The rearrangement joins TRBV12-5 to TRBJ2-1; D is unclear. CDR1 and CDR2 (germline): LGHNT, FRNRAP. CDR3 length equals 12 residues. V was shortened by 4 bases and J by 7 bases, with 8 bases between the two germline ends. The CDR3 protein is CASGSSVNEQFF. The CDR3 bases are TGTGCTAGTGGTTCCTCAGTAAATGAGCAGTTCTTC.

The J gene is TRBJ1-6, the V gene TRBV11-2, with 7 nucleotides matching TRBD1. Per germline, CDR1 SGHAT and CDR2 FQNNGV. The CDR3 is 15 amino acids. J gave up 5 bases and V 7 bases, and 8 bases lay outside the gene matches. The CDR3: CASTVTGSHNSPLHF. As DNA, the CDR3 is TGTGCCAGCACCGTGACAGGGAGCCATAATTCACCCCTCCACTTT.

This chain uses TRBV4-3 with TRBJ1-4; D possibly corresponds to TRBD1 (5 bases). In germline, CDR1 is LGHNA, CDR2 YSLEER. The CDR3 is 16 amino acids. V was pared by 1 base and J by 8 bases, with 17 bases between. CDR3: CASSQGAPAGREKLFF. CDR3 sequence (DNA): TGCGCCAGCAGCCAAGGGGCCCCGGCAGGGCGAGAAAAACTGTTTTTT.

The rearrangement joins TRBV29-1 to TRBJ1-2, with 9 bases matching TRBD1. The germline gives CDR1 SQVTM, CDR2 ANQGSEA. The CDR3 totals 15 residues. The V and J ends lost 1 base and 6 bases, in that order; junction bases with no gene match: 9. The CDR3 coding sequence is TGCAGCGTTGAAGCCCTACAGGGGGCTCAGAATGGCTACACCTTC. Translating it yields CSVEALQGAQNGYTF.

The J gene is TRBJ1-1, the V gene TRBV5-6, with unresolved D. This CDR3 comprises 15 residues. V lost 0 bases to trimming and J lost 1 base, with 10 bases between them. Germline V gives CDR1 SGHDT, CDR2 YYEEEE. The CDR3 spells CASSLGRLANTEAFF. CDR3 nucleotide sequence: TGTGCCAGCAGCTTGGGGCGGCTAGCGAACACTGAAGCTTTCTTT.

The chain uses TRBV6-2 or TRBV6-3 and TRBJ1-5; TRBD1 might be the D (6 bases). V lost 2 bases and J 6 bases, leaving 17 bases between the germline ends. CDR3 length equals 16 residues. Germline lookup yields CDR1 MNHEY and CDR2 SVGEGT. The CDR3 nucleotides read TGTGCCAGCAGTTACGGGGGGGCCCGGGACGGTCAGCCCCAGCATTTT. It specifies CASSYGGARDGQPQHF.

A single count supports this clone. This rearrangement joins TRBV6-5 to TRBJ1-1; 10 bases line up with TRBD1. V lost 6 bases, J lost 7 bases, and 8 bases stayed unmatched. Germline CDR1 is MNHEY and CDR2 is SVGAGI. This CDR3 has 14 amino acids. CDR3 region: CASSRQGAVGEAFF. The CDR3 DNA reads as TGTGCCAGCAGCCGACAGGGGGCGGTCGGTGAAGCTTTCTTT.

This clone was observed once. V usage is TRBV19 and J usage is TRBJ1-6; 7 bases are shared with TRBD1. Germline V gene lookup returns CDR1 LNHDA and CDR2 SQIVND (reference sequence). V was pared by 6 bases and J by 7 bases, with 6 bases of the junction left unmatched. The CDR3 consists of 14 residues. CDR3 region: CASSYRQGNSPLHF. DNA for the CDR3: TGTGCCAGTAGCTATCGACAGGGAAATTCACCCCTCCACTTT.

The gene calls are TRBV11-2 and TRBJ2-1; 7 nucleotides align to TRBD1. CDR1 and CDR2 from the germline V gene are SGHAT and FQNNGV. The CDR3 spans 15 residues. After removal of 6 bases from V and 0 bases from J, the junction contained 5 bases not matched to a gene. The CDR3 nucleotides are TGTGCCAGCAGTTCTACAGGGGACTCCTACAATGAGCAGTTCTTC. Amino acids: CASSSTGDSYNEQFF.

CDR3 sequence: CASSGTRGANYGYTF. CDR3 DNA: TGTGCCAGCAGTGGGACACGGGGGGCAAACTATGGCTACACCTTC. V is TRBV2 and J is TRBJ1-2, with a possible D match to TRBD1 (6 bases). Deletions cut 4 bases from V and 2 bases from J, with 14 bases between. The length of the CDR3 is 15 residues. The germline CDR1 and CDR2 sequences are SNHLY and FYNNEI.

The CDR3 spells CASSFRGEDTQYF. DNA of the CDR3: TGCGCCAGCAGCTTTCGGGGGGAAGATACGCAGTATTTT. V and J are TRBV5-1 and TRBJ2-3, with 7 bases identical to TRBD2. After removal of 2 bases from V and 5 bases from J, the junction contained 2 bases not matched to a gene. The CDR3 runs to 13 residues. Germline CDR1 and CDR2: SGHRS and YFSETQ.

The table lists this clone with a count of one. V and J are TRBV28 and TRBJ1-1; D remains ambiguous. Between the trimmed V and J ends, which lost 3 bases and 6 bases, there was a span of 14 bases. Germline V gene lookup returns CDR1 MDHEN and CDR2 SYDVKM. The CDR3 totals 14 residues. In DNA, the CDR3 is TGTGCCAGCAGTTTTCCGGGGAGAGGCCCTGAAGCTTTCTTT. It encodes CASSFPGRGPEAFF.

The chain recombines TRBV19 with TRBJ1-1, with 8 nucleotides matching TRBD1. This CDR3 spans 14 amino acids. J gave up 5 bases and V 5 bases, and 7 bases lay outside the gene matches. Germline-derived CDR1 and CDR2 are LNHDA and SQIVND (reference sequence). The CDR3 DNA reads as TGTGCCAGTAGTTTGCGACAGGGGCAGACTGAAGCTTTCTTT. Translated, it gives CASSLRQGQTEAFF.

The rearrangement joins TRBV11-2 to TRBJ1-2; TRBD1 might be the D (6 bases). V was pared by 4 bases and J by 8 bases, with 20 bases between. The V gene's germline CDR1 is SGHAT and CDR2 FQNNGV. CDR3 size: 15 residues. This CDR3 is CASSSVTTGREGYTF. CDR3 nucleotide sequence: TGTGCCAGCAGCTCTGTGACCACAGGGAGAGAAGGCTACACCTTC. Supplemented by reference TRBV11-2 and TRBJ1-2, the full variable domain reads EAGVAQSPRYKIIEKRQSVAFWCNPISGHATLYWYQQILGQGPKLLIQFQNNGVVDDSQLPKDRFSAERLKGVDSTLKIQPAKLEDSAVYLCASSSVTTGREGYTFGSGTRLTVV.

V and J are TRBV6-5 and TRBJ2-1; 7 nucleotides agree with TRBD1. V shed 5 bases, J shed 2 bases, and the junction held 6 bases outside the gene matches. Germline CDR1 reads MNHEY; CDR2 reads SVGAGI. The length of the CDR3 is 15 residues. Written as DNA, the CDR3 is TGTGCCAGCAGTCTGACAGGGACCCCCTACAATGAGCAGTTCTTC. Residues: CASSLTGTPYNEQFF.

The sample holds one count of this clone. J is TRBJ2-1 and V is TRBV5-5, with 14 bases identical to TRBD2. The CDR3 contains 19 residues. V was clipped by 2 bases and J by 3 bases; unmatched bases: 10. Germline-derived CDR1 and CDR2 are SGHKS and YYEKEE (reference sequence). CDR3 loop: CASSFRGLAGGPYYNEQFF. The CDR3 region has the DNA TGTGCCAGCAGCTTTCGCGGACTAGCGGGGGGCCCCTACTACAATGAGCAGTTCTTC.

CDR3 bases: TGCGCCAGCAGCTTGGGAGGGGGTTTCCACAATGAGCAGTTCTTC. Translated, it gives CASSLGGGFHNEQFF. The J gene is TRBJ2-1, the V gene TRBV5-1; TRBD1 is a possible D gene (6 bases). The V gene's germline CDR1 is SGHRS and CDR2 YFSETQ. The CDR3 covers 15 residues. V shed 0 bases and J shed 5 bases, with 12 bases lying between them.

The J gene is TRBJ1-2, the V gene TRBV9, with D possibly matching TRBD1 (6 bases). Between the trimmed V and J ends, which lost 0 bases and 0 bases, there was a span of 12 bases. This CDR3 spans 16 amino acids. Germline CDR1 SGDLS, CDR2 YYNGEE. CDR3 residues: CASSVGGQRANYGYTF. The CDR3 bases are TGTGCCAGCAGCGTAGGAGGACAGCGAGCTAACTATGGCTACACCTTC.